This is a list of T cell receptor beta chains from one sample in a study of T cell responses to AZD1222 COVID-19 vaccine. Measured with immunoSEQ multiplex PCR; TCRdb has only the in-frame clones, and not every one. The sample shows around 99,000 clones, more than 90% of them seen only once. Sequenced material: peripheral blood, taken on day 0 of AZD1222 vaccination. Receptor source: an adult in good health. Each CDR3 is given with its conserved first and last residue. The D gene is left open where the match is weak. Where a row states a size, it is once, few, many or the class of an expanded clone; other rows omit it.

CASSSGTGTSGYEQYF,TGTGCCAGCAGCTCAGGAACCGGGACTAGCGGTTACGAGCAGTACTTC,TRBV11-2,-,TRBJ2-7,TRBD2
CASSQDSVAGELFF,TGCGCCAGCAGCCAAGACTCGGTAGCCGGGGAGCTGTTTTTT,TRBV4-3,-,TRBJ2-2,-
CASSPRRYGYTF,TGTGCCAGCAGTCCCAGACGGTATGGCTACACCTTC,TRBV12-3/TRBV12-4,-,TRBJ1-2,-
CASSEQASGANVLTF,TGTGCCAGCAGTGAGCAGGCCTCTGGGGCCAACGTCCTGACTTTC,TRBV2,-,TRBJ2-6,-
CAWSVQGYEPYEQYF,TGTGCCTGGAGTGTACAGGGCTACGAACCCTACGAGCAGTACTTC,TRBV30,-,TRBJ2-7,-
CASSVLWNTGELFF,TGTGCCAGCAGCGTATTATGGAACACCGGGGAGCTGTTTTTT,TRBV9,-,TRBJ2-2,-
CASSIENRDNSPLHF,TGTGCCAGTAGTATTGAGAACAGGGATAATTCACCCCTCCACTTT,TRBV19,-,TRBJ1-6,-
CASSLMGKRSNTGELFF,TGCGCCAGCAGCTTGATGGGGAAGCGGTCCAACACCGGGGAGCTGTTTTTT,TRBV5-1,few,TRBJ2-2,-
CASSVGGTGMMNTEAFF,TGTGCCAGCAGCGTAGGTGGGACAGGGATGATGAACACTGAAGCTTTCTTT,TRBV9,-,TRBJ1-1,TRBD1
CASSRGSGNTIYF,TGTGCCAGCAGCAGGGGTTCTGGAAACACCATATATTTT,TRBV14,-,TRBJ1-3,-
CASSLGLSPYEQYF,TGTGCCAGCAGCTTGGGGCTCTCTCCCTACGAGCAGTACTTC,TRBV5-6,-,TRBJ2-7,-
CASSPRDRSSYEQYF,TGTGCCAGCAGTCCCCGCGACCGATCCTCCTACGAGCAGTACTTC,TRBV27,-,TRBJ2-7,-
CASRDRADNEKLFF,TGCGCCAGCAGGGACAGGGCAGATAATGAAAAACTGTTTTTT,TRBV5-1,-,TRBJ1-4,TRBD1
CASSQDSYYGYTF,TGCGCCAGCAGCCAGGACAGCTACTATGGCTACACCTTC,TRBV4-3,-,TRBJ1-2,-
CASSKGWREQYF,TGTGCCAGCAGCAAGGGGTGGCGCGAGCAGTACTTC,TRBV21-1,-,TRBJ2-7,-
CASSLLAKYNEQFF,TGTGCCAGCAGCTTGCTAGCCAAGTACAATGAGCAGTTCTTC,TRBV7-9,-,TRBJ2-1,-
CASSPNPIDTQYF,TGTGCCAGCAGTCCCAACCCCATAGATACGCAGTATTTT,TRBV28,once,TRBJ2-3,-
CASSRDSLGTQYF,TGTGCCAGCAGCCGGGACAGCCTGGGGACCCAGTACTTC,TRBV3-1/TRBV3-2,-,TRBJ2-5,TRBD1
CASTKAAGTGAFF,TGTGCCAGTACCAAGGCAGCCGGTACCGGTGCTTTCTTT,TRBV19,-,TRBJ1-1,-
CASSVVRGTGELFF,TGTGCCAGCAGCGTAGTCAGGGGTACCGGGGAGCTGTTTTTT,TRBV2,-,TRBJ2-2,-
CASSRLVYNEQFF,TGTGCCAGCAGCAGACTAGTATACAATGAGCAGTTCTTC,TRBV6-5,once,TRBJ2-1,-
CASSGSHSRNEQFF,TGTGCCAGCAGCGGATCTCATAGCAGGAATGAGCAGTTCTTC,TRBV9,-,TRBJ2-1,-
CASTRGQTGYEQYF,TGTGCCAGCACAAGGGGACAGACAGGCTACGAGCAGTACTTC,TRBV6-5,-,TRBJ2-7,TRBD1
CASSLRGGISYEQYF,TGTGCCAGCAGCTTAAGGGGGGGGATCTCCTACGAGCAGTACTTC,TRBV7-8,-,TRBJ2-7,-
CASSGQGYEQYF,TGTGCCAGCAGTGGACAGGGGTACGAGCAGTACTTC,TRBV2,few,TRBJ2-7,TRBD1
CASSSRRAPNNEQFF,TGTGCCAGCAGCTCGCGGCGGGCGCCAAACAATGAGCAGTTCTTC,TRBV7-9,-,TRBJ2-1,-
CASSHNRGAAFF,TGTGCCAGCTCACACAACAGGGGTGCAGCTTTCTTT,TRBV18,-,TRBJ1-1,TRBD1
CASSEQGFTDTQYF,TGTGCCAGCAGTGAACAGGGTTTCACAGATACGCAGTATTTT,TRBV6-1,-,TRBJ2-3,-
CASSSADRDFFYEQYF,TGTGCCAGCAGCTCCGCGGACAGGGACTTTTTTTACGAGCAGTACTTC,TRBV7-9,-,TRBJ2-7,TRBD1
CASRPAGVGNEQFF,TGTGCCAGCAGACCGGCGGGAGTTGGTAATGAGCAGTTCTTC,TRBV28,-,TRBJ2-1,TRBD2
CASNDRGTGELFF,TGTGCCAGTAACGACAGGGGCACCGGGGAGCTGTTTTTT,TRBV19,once,TRBJ2-2,TRBD1
CASSLRGTSARDEQFF,TGCGCCAGCAGCTTGCGGGGGACTAGCGCAAGGGATGAGCAGTTCTTC,TRBV5-1,-,TRBJ2-1,TRBD2
CASSQDRGSQLRADEQYF,TGTGCCAGCAGCCAAGATCGTGGGAGCCAGTTGAGGGCCGACGAGCAGTACTTC,TRBV3-1/TRBV3-2,-,TRBJ2-7,-
CASSLDLVGYGYTF,TGTGCCAGCAGCTTAGACCTCGTAGGCTATGGCTACACCTTC,TRBV7-9,-,TRBJ1-2,-
CASSQDAAFLYGYTF,TGTGCCAGCAGCCAAGATGCGGCCTTCCTCTATGGCTACACCTTC,TRBV3-1/TRBV3-2,-,TRBJ1-2,-
CASPLADSYNEQFF,TGTGCCAGCCCACTAGCGGACTCCTACAATGAGCAGTTCTTC,TRBV7-9,-,TRBJ2-1,TRBD2
CASSPSQGLAVSSTDTQYF,TGTGCCAGCAGCCCGTCCCAGGGACTTGCTGTTTCTAGCACAGATACGCAGTATTTT,TRBV13,once,TRBJ2-3,-
CSVGDRSTEAFF,TGCAGCGTGGGGGACAGGTCCACTGAAGCTTTCTTT,TRBV29-1,few,TRBJ1-1,TRBD1
CASSPPGARGYTF,TGTGCCAGCAGTCCGCCGGGGGCTCGGGGCTACACCTTC,TRBV27,-,TRBJ1-2,-
CASRSYRGGLVEQYF,TGCGCCAGCAGAAGCTACCGGGGGGGCCTAGTTGAGCAGTACTTC,TRBV10-2,-,TRBJ2-7,TRBD2
CATSKSGVETQYF,TGTGCCACCAGCAAGTCAGGGGTAGAGACCCAGTACTTC,TRBV15,-,TRBJ2-5,-
CASSLQGQGNTGELFF,TGCGCCAGCAGCTTGCAGGGACAGGGAAATACCGGGGAGCTGTTTTTT,TRBV5-1,-,TRBJ2-2,TRBD1
CASSLFNSPLHF,TGTGCCAGCAGTTTATTTAATTCACCCCTCCACTTT,TRBV27,-,TRBJ1-6,-
CASSYRGDNQPQHF,TGTGCCAGCAGTTACAGGGGGGACAATCAGCCCCAGCATTTT,TRBV6-5,few,TRBJ1-5,-
CSARVNYEQYF,TGCAGTGCTAGAGTGAACTACGAGCAGTACTTC,TRBV20-1,-,TRBJ2-7,-
CASSLVRGTAHEQYF,TGTGCCAGCAGCCTGGTTAGGGGGACAGCCCACGAGCAGTACTTC,TRBV7-6,-,TRBJ2-7,TRBD1
CASSPGGRGGEKLFF,TGTGCCAGCAGCCCTGGAGGCAGGGGAGGTGAAAAACTGTTTTTT,TRBV5-5,-,TRBJ1-4,-
CAWSVRLGMGPQHF,TGTGCCTGGAGTGTACGCTTGGGAATGGGGCCCCAGCATTTT,TRBV30,-,TRBJ1-5,-
CASSFPGQGSGNTIYF,TGTGCCAGCAGCTTTCCGGGACAGGGGAGCGGAAACACCATATATTTT,TRBV7-9,-,TRBJ1-3,TRBD1
CASSPNDRGNSPLHF,TGTGCCAGCAGCCCAAACGACAGGGGTAATTCACCCCTCCACTTT,TRBV7-9,-,TRBJ1-6,TRBD1
CSVDYTGELFF,TGCAGCGTTGATTACACCGGGGAGCTGTTTTTT,TRBV29-1,once,TRBJ2-2,-
CASSLQGAWGTDTQYF,TGTGCCAGTAGTCTCCAGGGGGCGTGGGGCACAGATACGCAGTATTTT,TRBV19,-,TRBJ2-3,TRBD1
CASGRDRGNDEQYF,TGTGCCAGCGGCCGGGACAGGGGGAACGACGAGCAGTACTTC,TRBV2,once,TRBJ2-7,TRBD1
CASSPWGSGEQYF,TGTGCCAGCTCACCCTGGGGATCGGGGGAGCAGTACTTC,TRBV18,-,TRBJ2-7,-
CAWSPWAGGDTQYF,TGTGCCTGGAGTCCTTGGGCTGGGGGAGATACGCAGTATTTT,TRBV30,-,TRBJ2-3,-